This paragraph reports one T cell receptor beta chain. Its antigen is still unknown. The input lacks base qualities; no much larger clone sits a single base away. According to the germline V gene, CDR1 reads SGDLS and CDR2 reads YYNGEE. Trimming takes 1 base off V and 5 bases off J; junction bases not matched to a gene: 3. The CDR3 starts with the cysteine, ends with the phenylalanine, and has 15 residues. Left in the record is the CDR3 DNA by itself, 45 bases read in frame from the first base. The sample originates from a study of CD8 T cells in Susac syndrome (dated 2019 in TCRdb). Turning to the overall study: Among the sequenced Susac syndrome patients, roughly six had clinically active disease and eight were in clinical remission. At blood withdrawal, Susac syndrome patients were either therapy-naive, taking corticosteroids (in some cases with IVIg as well), or taking IVIg alone. Whether CD8+ T cell activation and differentiation in Susac syndrome was antigen driven was tested using repertoire sequencing. CD8+ T cell repertoire clonality was compared between fewer than 13 healthy donors, roughly 14 Susac syndrome patients and 15 multiple sclerosis patients. Overall results and qualifications from the work: Over 15 and five Susac-specific public clones were found in the total CD8+ and CD8+ TEMRA repertoires, respectively. The number of individuals in the TCR sequencing and HLA analysis was acknowledged as relatively small. Susac syndrome CD8+ repertoires showed clonal expansion, highest in CD8+ TEMRA cells and greater in clinically active than remitting patients.

High-throughput TCR beta sequencing profiled peripheral blood CD8+ and CD4+ T cells from healthy donors, Susac syndrome patients and multiple sclerosis patients. Recently defined diagnostic criteria for definite or probable disease were met by the Susac syndrome patients. Bulk CD8+ and CD4+ T cells were purified by magnetic negative isolation, while CD8+ TEMRA cells were enriched using FACS. Blood was collected in EDTA tubes and processed within 24 hours, with PBMCs isolated through density gradient centrifugation. PBMCs destined for TCR sequencing were cryopreserved in liquid nitrogen and later thawed in a 37 °C water bath. The sorted or isolated CD4+, CD8+ and CD8+ TEMRA cells had a purity of 90% or higher. RNA was extracted with the RNeasy kit and roughly 0.45 to 1 ug was reverse transcribed using random hexamers. The immunoSEQ multiplex PCR assay, covering 54 Vbeta and 13 Jbeta segments, was used to amplify TCR beta CDR3 regions. PCR amplification bias was corrected using a synthetic template baseline for primer optimization and computational correction. As for the authors' bioinformatics: Reads were assigned to V, D and J genes according to IMGT and analyzed in immunoSEQ Analyzer, with only productive sequences retained. To calculate clonality, Shannon entropy was normalized by log2 of the number of productive unique sequences and then subtracted from one. For each patient and control, public and private clones were evaluated within the 100 most prevalent clones. Clones were defined as Susac-specific if absent from the healthy and MS cohorts, from some 1,000 published viral clones and from other ImmuneACCESS disease sequences. Using fastp trimming at Q25 and MiXCR clonotype assembly, TCRdb reanalyzed the public sequencing data and kept in-frame beta chains. Each record represents a unique CDR3 protein, reported with the most common genes and DNA among its rows. The V and J calls reflect TCRdb's pipeline rather than the authors' work. In this sample the table shows approximately 100,000 distinct CDR3 sequences, roughly 94% of which occur a single time. Of the sample, over 0.35% falls within the top ten clones.

The TCR comes from a human donor with Susac syndrome. The chain links TRBV9 with TRBJ2-7; 13 junctional bases match TRBD2. The sequenced sample was CD8+ T cells from PBMCs. The CDR3 protein: CASSVYGTSGDEQYF. The DNA sequence is given as TGTGCCAGCAGCGTATACGGGACTAGCGGGGACGAGCAGTACTTC.